This T cell receptor (beta chain) was recorded in a study of CD8 T cells in ankylosing spondylitis. General study findings and limits: Relatively scarce in peripheral blood, disease-linked clones were CD8+. Clones tied to disease were said to be significantly enriched in matched ankylosing spondylitis synovial fluid. Earlier literature documents some of the motif variants in reactive arthritis synovial fluid and blood. One TCR beta motif, made up of 7 or 8 highly homologous variants, appeared characteristic of ankylosing spondylitis blood.

The table lists this clonotype with a few counts. Its antigen is currently unknown. Per the germline V gene, CDR1 is SGHRS and CDR2 is YFSETQ. The CDR3 length is 17 residues. Between the trimmed V and J ends, which lost 4 bases and 6 bases, there was a span of 25 bases. Molecular-barcoded quantitative 5'-RACE produced these TCR beta libraries. TCRdb passed the 5' RACE reads through MiXCR, listing each CDR3 protein once. The sample has 750,000 to 850,000 distinct CDR3 sequences; approximately 10% are singletons. The sample comprised blood, either unsorted or a sorted T cell fraction (not recorded which). This rearrangement joins TRBV5-1 to TRBJ1-2, with D hard to call. The clonotype originates from a male donor with ankylosing spondylitis. The CDR3 DNA reads as TGCGCCAGCAGCCCCCTCGTTACGCCAAGAACTTTCCATGGCTACACCTTC. It specifies CASSPLVTPRTFHGYTF. Drawing the rest from reference TRBV5-1 and TRBJ1-2, the complete variable domain is KAGVTQTPRYLIKTRGQQVTLSCSPISGHRSVSWYQQTPGQGLQFLFEYFSETQRNKGNFPGRFSGRQFSNSRSEMNVSTLELGDSALYLCASSPLVTPRTFHGYTFGSGTRLTVV.